Following are 20 T cell receptor beta chains from one sample sequenced in a study of tumor-infiltrating lymphocytes in primary liver carcinoma (dated by TCRdb to 2016 to 2017). Sequencing was performed on an Illumina HiSeq 2500. Using a constant-region primer and ProtoScript II reverse transcriptase, TCRbeta-specific cDNA was reverse-transcribed from around 520 ng total RNA. The TCRbeta libraries were prepared through three rounds of nested multiplex PCR following a slightly modified ARM-PCR procedure. The first two PCR rounds used multiplex TRBV1-TRBV30 forward primers with a Cbeta reverse primer, each for about 9 cycles. TCRdb reanalyzed the raw reads on its own, using fastp at Q25 for trimming and MiXCR for clone calling, and kept in-frame beta chains. One record per CDR3 amino acid sequence lists the most common genes and DNA. The sample contains tens of thousands of distinct CDR3 sequences, roughly 75% of them found a single time. The biggest ten clones account for 37% of the sample.

Total RNA and DNA were co-extracted without cell sorting from about 19-30 mg of bulk tissue using the AllPrep DNA/RNA mini kit. Sequenced material: tumor-adjacent normal liver tissue. All receptors derive from a man between 40 and 49 years old with primary liver carcinoma and hepatitis B virus infection.

There are many counts of this clonotype. The genes are TRBV2 and TRBJ1-1, with D perhaps TRBD1 (5 bases). CDR3 length equals 15 residues. V was shortened by 3 bases and J by 3 bases, with 14 bases between the two germline ends. Germline V gene data show CDR1 as SNHLY and CDR2 as FYNNEI. CDR3 region: CASSEGQRRDTEAFF. The DNA for the CDR3 is TGTGCCAGCAGTGAGGGGCAACGCCGAGACACTGAAGCTTTCTTT.

As to this clonotype: One end of the junction varies from germline; a read error may be responsible. The chain recombines TRBV29-1 with TRBJ2-1; possible D gene TRBD2, 5 bases. Looked up from germline, CDR1 is SQVTM and CDR2 is ANQGSEA. The CDR3 contains 15 residues. The CDR3 here is CNVDSTGRTYNEQFF. CDR3 sequence (DNA): TGCAACGTTGATAGTACGGGAAGGACCTACAATGAGCAATTCTTC.

Many counts were recorded for this clonotype. The chain's CDR3 is CASTPTGTTYTDTQYF. The CDR3 DNA reads TGTGCCAGTACTCCAACCGGGACTACCTACACAGATACGCAGTATTTT. This chain joins TRBV19 and TRBJ2-3; 7 nucleotides match TRBD2. The CDR3 length is 16 residues. Germline CDR1 and CDR2: LNHDA and SQIVND (reference sequence). The V gene end was trimmed by 7 bases and the J gene end by 2 bases; junction bases not matched to a gene: 12.

Comment on this clonotype: The CDR3 does not close with the conserved phenylalanine or tryptophan, likely indicating a read error. The V and J genes are TRBV11-1 and TRBJ2-4, with TRBD2 matching over 7 bases. V lost 3 bases to trimming and J lost 2 bases; unmatched junction nucleotides: 10. Germline CDR1 is SGHAT and CDR2 is FQDESV (reference sequence). The CDR3 runs to 17 residues. This CDR3 is CASSFPGTNWTKNIQYS. CDR3 in DNA: TGTGCCAGCAGCTTTCCCGGGACTAACTGGACCAAAAACATTCAGTACTCC.

On this clonotype: The missing conserved phenylalanine or tryptophan at the end of this CDR3 makes a read error likely. The chain carries TRBV10-3 and TRBJ2-7; 8 bases agree with TRBD2. This CDR3 spans 12 amino acids. From germline, CDR1 is ENHRY and CDR2 SYGVKD. The CDR3 loop reads CVINSGGTEQYI. In nucleotides, the CDR3 is TGTGTCATCAACTCGGGAGGGACCGAGCAGTACATC.

In the case of this clonotype: The junction shows a germline mismatch at one end, possibly a read error. The chain recombines TRBV6-2 or TRBV6-3 with TRBJ1-5; 7 bases line up with TRBD1. CDR1 is MNHEY and CDR2 is SVGEGT in the germline V gene. There are 15 residues in the CDR3. The CDR3 protein is CVSSFGTERNQPQHF. DNA for the CDR3: TGTGTCAGCAGTTTCGGGACAGAGCGCAATCAGCCCCAGCATTTT.

On this clonotype: Germline is not matched at one junction end, which may reflect a read error. V usage is TRBV5-5 and J usage is TRBJ1-1; D call uncertain. Germline V gene data show CDR1 as SGHKS and CDR2 as YYEKEE (reference sequence). This CDR3 has 15 amino acids. CDR3 sequence: CAGSNEGERCTEAFF. In DNA, the CDR3 is TGTGCCGGCAGCAATGAGGGTGAGCGGTGCACTGAAGCTTTCTTT.

To note about this clonotype: Because the CDR3's place on the DNA is in doubt, the DNA is left out and the CDR3 is given as listed by TCRdb. The chain carries TRBV29-1 and TRBJ2-3; the listed D gene, TRBD2, was not tested against the DNA. The CDR3 spans 13 amino acids, including both terminal residues. The germline CDR1 and CDR2 sequences are SQVTM and ANQGSEA. CDR3 sequence reads: CSVGAGAYDTQYF.

The DNA of the CDR3 is TGCAGCGTTGGAGGGCGGGGTGATGGAAACATTCAGTACTTC. It specifies CSVGGRGDGNIQYF. V usage is TRBV29-1 and J usage is TRBJ2-4; the D gene is possibly TRBD2 (6 bases). Trimming took 4 bases from V and 6 from J, leaving 16 bases between them. Germline CDR1 SQVTM, CDR2 ANQGSEA. This CDR3 spans 14 amino acids.

The sample holds a few counts of this clonotype. The chain has TRBV5-1 and TRBJ1-2, with 11 bases fitting TRBD1. CDR3 length equals 14 residues. From germline, CDR1 is SGHRS and CDR2 YFSETQ. With 6 bases clipped from V and 6 bases from J, the junction kept 7 bases outside the gene matches. As DNA, the CDR3 is TGCGCCAGCAACCCTCGGACAGGGGGCGATGGCTACACCTTC. Translating gives CASNPRTGGDGYTF.

On this clonotype: At one boundary the junction diverges from the germline segment, which might be a read error. The CDR3, as DNA: TGTGTCAGCAGTTACCCGGGACTGAAGCTTCAGTATTTT. It is translated as CVSSYPGLKLQYF. The rearrangement uses TRBV6-6 and TRBJ2-3; D may be TRBD2 (6 bases). The CDR3 covers 13 residues. Germline CDR1 is MNHNY and CDR2 is SVGAGI (reference sequence).

A remark on this clonotype: An end of the junction does not agree with germline; a read error may underlie this. This sequence joins TRBV2 and TRBJ2-7; 8 nucleotides agree with TRBD1. CDR3 size: 15 residues. From germline, CDR1 is SNHLY and CDR2 FYNNEI. CDR3 DNA: TGTGCCAGCAGATTCAGGGGGCAAGGACTTAACGAGCGGTACTTC. It specifies CASRFRGQGLNERYF. The full variable domain, in which reference TRBV2 and TRBJ2-7 provide the parts outside the CDR3, is EPEVTQTPSHQVTQMGQEVILRCVPISNHLYFYWYRQILGQKVEFLVSFYNNEISEKSEIFDDQFSVERPDGSNFTLKIRSTKLEDSAMYFCASRFRGQGLNERYFGPGTRLTVT.

This clonotype is labeled medium-sized. V usage is TRBV4-3 and J usage is TRBJ2-3; the D gene is possibly TRBD2 (5 bases). This CDR3 is built from 15 residues. V lost 4 bases to trimming and J lost 2 bases, with 13 bases between them. Per the germline V gene, CDR1 is LGHNA and CDR2 is YSLEER. CDR3 residues: CASSLGGSATDTQYF. The DNA for the CDR3 is TGCGCCAGCAGCCTTGGAGGTAGCGCCACAGATACGCAGTATTTT.

About this clonotype: This CDR3 is missing its conserved last phenylalanine or tryptophan, likely due to a read error. This chain uses TRBV29-1 with TRBJ2-1; no reliable D call. The CDR3 covers 14 residues. CDR1 SQVTM and CDR2 ANQGSEA come from the germline V gene. CDR3 in DNA: TGCAGCGTTCGACTGAGGAGCTCCTTCAATGAGCAGTTCTTA. It encodes CSVRLRSSFNEQFL.

The chain joins TRBV29-1 to TRBJ2-5; either TRBD1 or TRBD2 may supply D (5 bases each). The length of the CDR3 is 11 residues. CDR1 is SQVTM and CDR2 is ANQGSEA in the germline V gene. The CDR3: CGGDAGRTQYF. Written as DNA, the CDR3 is TGCGGGGGAGATGCAGGGAGGACCCAGTACTTC. Based on the CDR3 plus reference TRBV29-1 and TRBJ2-5, the full variable domain is SAVISQKPSRDICQRGTSLTIQCQVDSQVTMMFWYRQQPGQSLTLIATANQGSEATYESGFVIDKFPISRPNLTFSTLTVSNMSPEDSSIYLCGGDAGRTQYFGPGTRLLVL.

This clonotype has more than one count but fewer than ten. A read error may account for a junction end that differs from germline. The chain employs TRBV11-2 and TRBJ2-2; 7 bases map to TRBD2. This CDR3 comprises 14 residues. CDR1 and CDR2 (germline): SGHAT, FQNNGV. The CDR3 region is CASSGGVNTGDLFF. The CDR3 DNA reads as TGTGCCAGCAGCGGGGGGGTGAACACCGGGGACCTGTTTTTT.

This chain links TRBV11-2 with TRBJ1-2; no definite D call. Trimming stripped 8 bases from V and 9 bases from J, with 10 bases between. The CDR3 consists of 10 residues. Germline V gene sequence: CDR1 SGHAT, CDR2 FQNNGV. In DNA, the CDR3 is TGTGCCAGCGGCCCTAATAGCTACACCTTC. Translation gives CASGPNSYTF.

The gene calls are TRBV29-1 and TRBJ2-7, with D tentatively TRBD1 or TRBD2 (5 bases each). The CDR3 totals 16 residues. The V and J ends lost 7 bases and 12 bases respectively, with 34 bases between them. The V gene's germline CDR1 is SQVTM and CDR2 ANQGSEA. The CDR3 region is CSAMTYGTDTPYEMYF. CDR3 DNA: TGCAGCGCCATGACATATGGGACCGACACTCCCTACGAGATGTACTTC.

This clonotype is a singleton in its sample. The junction differs from germline at one of its ends, possibly a read error. The V call is TRBV6-2 or TRBV6-3, the J call TRBJ2-2; possible D gene TRBD2, 5 bases. This CDR3 contains 14 residues. Germline V gene lookup returns CDR1 MNHEY and CDR2 SVGEGT. CDR3 in amino acids: CASSYSSNTGELFF. The CDR3 coding sequence is TGCGCCAGTAGTTACTCTAGCAACACCGGGGAGCTGTTTTTT.

This clonotype was found once. This chain joins TRBV6-1 and TRBJ1-1, with D unresolved. The V end lost 4 bases, the J end lost 8 bases, and 17 bases lay between the germline ends. Germline V gene sequence: CDR1 MNHNS, CDR2 SASEGT. The CDR3 has 14 residues. CDR3 nucleotide sequence: TGTGCCAGCAGTGTTGAGGGCCTGGAGACAGAAGCTTTCTTT. Translation gives CASSVEGLETEAFF.